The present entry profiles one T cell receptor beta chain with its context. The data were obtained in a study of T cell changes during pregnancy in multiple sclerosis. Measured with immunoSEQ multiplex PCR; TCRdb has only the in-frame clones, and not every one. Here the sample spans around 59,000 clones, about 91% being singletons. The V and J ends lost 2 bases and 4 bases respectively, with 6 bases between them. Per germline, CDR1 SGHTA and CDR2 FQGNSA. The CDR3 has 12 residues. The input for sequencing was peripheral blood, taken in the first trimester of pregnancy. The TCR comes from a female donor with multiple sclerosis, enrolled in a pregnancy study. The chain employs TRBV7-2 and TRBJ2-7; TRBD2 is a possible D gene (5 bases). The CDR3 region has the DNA TGTGCCAGCAGCTTATCGGGGTACGAGCAGTACTTC. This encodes CASSLSGYEQYF.